The sample holds a few counts of the clone carrying this T cell receptor beta chain. The antigen remains undetermined. Other DNA sequences from this sample encode an identical CDR3 as well. Blood was drawn once from each donor into heparinised tubes. The draws averaged about 110 mL. From germline, CDR1 is GTSNPN and CDR2 SVGIG (reference sequence). V was clipped by 0 bases and J by 1 base; unmatched bases: 1. CDR3 length equals 14 residues. Sequenced material consisted of expressed TCRB transcripts (all of the isolated RNA was reverse transcribed). Sequencing used immunoSEQ multiplex PCR; TCRdb keeps in-frame clones, though not all of them. The sample lists some 660,000 clones; around 15% were seen once. This sample was taken from a study of beta chain features in type 1 diabetes. Study-wide background: Examined across all samples were about 110,000,000 sorted cells.

Study-wide results and caveats: More deletions and fewer insertions at VDJ junctions were seen in type 1 diabetes patients. TCRB CDR3s were moderately but significantly shorter in Type 1 diabetes patients in all four CD4+ subsets.

The TCR was taken from a man aged 18 to 35 with type 1 diabetes. This rearrangement joins TRBV30 to TRBJ2-5; 8 bases agree with TRBD2. Sequenced sample: naive CD4+ T cells from blood. CDR3 sequence: CAWSVGLAQETQYF. The CDR3 DNA reads TGTGCCTGGAGTGTAGGACTAGCCCAAGAGACCCAGTACTTC.